The clone carrying this T cell receptor (beta chain) was detected only a few times. TCRdb passed the RT-PCR reads through MiXCR, listing each CDR3 protein once. Here the sample spans 500,000 to 600,000 distinct CDR3 sequences, about 17% being singletons. This entry comes from a study of response to subunit inactivated influenza vaccine. The CDR3 consists of 15 residues. V lost 5 bases and J lost 2; bases outside the gene matches: 6. This receptor was identified in a man aged 50-75 years who received an inactivated influenza vaccine. The chain carries TRBV12-3 or TRBV12-4 and TRBJ1-3; 7 bases are a match to TRBD1. The sample consisted of CD4+ T cells sorted from PBMCs, taken around 25 months after vaccination. The CDR3 DNA follows: TGTGCCAGCAGTACAGGGGATCTAGCTGGAAACACCATATATTTT. It translates to CASSTGDLAGNTIYF.